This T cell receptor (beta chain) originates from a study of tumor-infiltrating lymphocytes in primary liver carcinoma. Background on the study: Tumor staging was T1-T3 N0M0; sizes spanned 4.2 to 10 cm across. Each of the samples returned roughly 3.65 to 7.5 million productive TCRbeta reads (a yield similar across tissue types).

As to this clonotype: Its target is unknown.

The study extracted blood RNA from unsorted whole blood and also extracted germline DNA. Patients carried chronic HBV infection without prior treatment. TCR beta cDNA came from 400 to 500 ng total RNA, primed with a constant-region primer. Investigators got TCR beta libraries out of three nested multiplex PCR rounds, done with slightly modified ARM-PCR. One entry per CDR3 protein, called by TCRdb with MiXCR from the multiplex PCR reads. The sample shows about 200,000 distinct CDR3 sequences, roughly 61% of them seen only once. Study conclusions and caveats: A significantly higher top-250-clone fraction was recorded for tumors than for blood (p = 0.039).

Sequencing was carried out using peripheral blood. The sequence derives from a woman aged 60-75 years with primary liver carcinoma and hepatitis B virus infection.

The CDR3 sequence: CAISGGTGGEAYEQYF. CDR3 DNA: TGTGCCATCAGCGGAGGGACTGGAGGGGAGGCCTACGAGCAGTACTTC. The V gene is TRBV10-3, the J gene TRBJ2-7; D perhaps matches TRBD2 (6 bases). The CDR3 loop spans 16 amino acids. Germline V gene sequence: CDR1 ENHRY, CDR2 SYGVKD. V dropped 6 bases and J dropped 2 bases, with 20 bases sitting between them.